Below, 26 T cell receptor beta chains from the same sample are listed, as sequenced in a study of T-cell memory formation after mild COVID-19. In TCRdb, the 5' RACE reads were re-called with MiXCR into one record per CDR3 protein. The data contain some 250,000 distinct CDR3 sequences, roughly 18% of them singletons. Material for sequencing was PBMCs or a T cell subset sorted from them (not recorded which). The receptors were gathered from a man aged 18 to 30 who had mild COVID-19 (a few samples of this study predate the infection). Cell type and time point are not known.

Many counts were recorded for this clonotype. The chain carries TRBV9 and TRBJ2-1; D unresolved. Per germline, CDR1 SGDLS and CDR2 YYNGEE. This CDR3 comprises 13 residues. Trimming stripped 3 bases from V and 1 base from J, with 5 bases between. The CDR3 sequence: CASSGGSYNEQFF. The CDR3, as DNA: TGTGCCAGCAGCGGAGGATCCTACAATGAGCAGTTCTTC.

This clonotype showed up just once. J is TRBJ1-1 and V is TRBV12-3 or TRBV12-4; D is uncertain. The V end was cut by 8 bases, the J end by 6 bases, with 13 bases between. The CDR3 consists of 12 residues. Here the CDR3 DNA reads TGTGCCAGCCTGCCCGGGTTTTCTGAAGCTTTCTTT. This encodes CASLPGFSEAFF.

This clonotype has just a few counts. The genes are TRBV9 and TRBJ2-3, with TRBD2 identical over 8 bases. The CDR3 is made up of 16 amino acids. CDR1 SGDLS and CDR2 YYNGEE come from the germline V gene. Losses at the gene ends were 2 bases for V and 1 base for J; bases not matched to a gene: 6. The CDR3 reads CASSVLGGGRTDTQYF. The DNA for the CDR3 is TGTGCCAGCAGCGTCCTGGGCGGGGGGCGCACAGATACGCAGTATTTT.

There are many counts of this clonotype. The chain uses TRBV7-9 and TRBJ2-5, with D unclear. Trimming pared 4 bases from V and 5 bases from J, leaving 8 bases between. CDR1 SEHNR and CDR2 FQNEAQ come from the germline V gene (reference sequence). The CDR3 loop spans 12 amino acids. CDR3 amino acids: CASSSVTETQYF. The CDR3 bases are TGTGCCAGCAGCTCAGTGACGGAGACCCAGTACTTC.

This clonotype has ten or more counts. This chain uses TRBV28 with TRBJ1-5; the D is unclear. The CDR3 sequence is 12 residues long. V shed 5 bases and J shed 7 bases, with 9 bases lying between them. The germline V gene encodes CDR1 MDHEN and CDR2 SYDVKM. The CDR3 loop reads CASSPSGQPQHF. The CDR3 DNA reads as TGTGCCAGCAGTCCATCGGGGCAGCCCCAGCATTTT.

The chain employs TRBV7-8 and TRBJ1-1, with D maybe TRBD1 (5 bases). This CDR3 contains 14 residues. Per the germline V gene, CDR1 is SGHVS and CDR2 is FQNEAQ. V lost 5 bases, J lost 5 bases, and 15 bases lay in between. CDR3 nucleotides: TGTGCCAGCAGCCCAGGACAATTTGCTACTGAAGCTTTCTTT. Its protein is CASSPGQFATEAFF.

This clonotype was seen only a few times. The chain links TRBV5-1 to TRBJ1-5; D remains ambiguous. The germline V and J ends were trimmed by 2 bases and 6 bases, with 12 bases remaining between them. CDR1 and CDR2 (germline): SGHRS, YFSETQ. The CDR3 has 14 residues. The CDR3 DNA is TGCGCCAGCAGCTTCGCGGGCTCGGGTCAGCCCCAGCATTTT. Its translation: CASSFAGSGQPQHF.

This sequence joins TRBV7-9 and TRBJ2-3; possible D gene TRBD1, 6 bases. Germline V lookup: CDR1 SEHNR, CDR2 FQNEAQ (reference sequence). This CDR3 region has 14 residues. Trimming removed 2 bases from V and 4 bases from J, with 10 bases in between. CDR3 sequence: CASSLTGLADTQYF. The CDR3 region has the DNA TGTGCCAGCAGCTTAACAGGGCTGGCAGATACGCAGTATTTT.

In its sample, this clonotype was seen a few times. The chain combines TRBV24-1 with TRBJ2-1, with D possibly being TRBD1 (6 bases). This CDR3 is 16 amino acids long. V lost 1 base to trimming and J lost 10 bases, with 19 bases between them. Germline V lookup: CDR1 KGHDR, CDR2 SFDVKD. The chain's CDR3 is CATSDLSAQGIQEQFF. The DNA for the CDR3 is TGTGCCACCAGTGATTTAAGCGCCCAGGGGATACAGGAGCAGTTCTTC.

This clonotype was found a few times. The CDR3 sequence is CASSLGDTYNQPQHF. The CDR3 bases are TGCGCCAGCAGCTTGGGAGACACCTACAATCAGCCCCAGCATTTT. The chain has TRBV5-1 and TRBJ1-5; no reliable D call. CDR1 is SGHRS and CDR2 is YFSETQ in the germline V gene. The CDR3 is 15 amino acids. V lost 0 bases and J 3 bases, leaving 10 bases between the germline ends. Based on the CDR3 plus reference TRBV5-1 and TRBJ1-5, the full variable domain is KAGVTQTPRYLIKTRGQQVTLSCSPISGHRSVSWYQQTPGQGLQFLFEYFSETQRNKGNFPGRFSGRQFSNSRSEMNVSTLELGDSALYLCASSLGDTYNQPQHFGDGTRLSIL.

The V and J genes are TRBV6-5 and TRBJ2-7; 9 bases match TRBD1. CDR3 length: 14 amino acids. Germline V gene data show CDR1 as MNHEY and CDR2 as SVGAGI. The J segment lost 4 bases and the V segment lost 5 bases, leaving 6 bases of the junction unmatched. As DNA, the CDR3 is TGTGCCAGCAGTATCGGGACAGGGTATTACGAGCAGTACTTC. Protein: CASSIGTGYYEQYF.

This clonotype has more than one count but fewer than ten. The V gene is TRBV7-2, the J gene TRBJ2-2; no clear D. Trimming cost V 1 base and J 4 bases, with 7 bases left between them. The CDR3 length is 14 residues. The V gene's germline CDR1 is SGHTA and CDR2 FQGNSA. This CDR3 reads CASSLDSSTGELFF. The CDR3 DNA reads TGTGCCAGCAGCTTAGACTCAAGCACCGGGGAGCTGTTTTTT.

The chain links TRBV7-9 to TRBJ1-2; the D gene is possibly TRBD1 (6 bases). CDR3 length: 12 amino acids. Trimming left V 4 bases short and J 10 bases short, with 13 bases between. The germline V gene has CDR1 SEHNR and CDR2 FQNEAQ (reference sequence). The CDR3 sequence is CASSSRQVAYTF. CDR3 bases: TGTGCCAGCAGCTCCCGACAGGTTGCCTACACCTTC.

This clonotype occurred a few times. This sequence joins TRBV7-9 and TRBJ2-1, with 8 bases that match TRBD1. Germline-derived CDR1 and CDR2 are SEHNR and FQNEAQ (reference sequence). Unmatched junction bases numbered 8, after V lost 5 bases and J lost 5 bases. The CDR3 has 15 amino acids. CDR3 in DNA: TGTGCCAGCAGCAAGGACAGGGATGGCCACAATGAGCAGTTCTTC. Translating it yields CASSKDRDGHNEQFF.

In this sample, this clonotype turned up a few times. The genes are TRBV7-9 and TRBJ2-1, with D perhaps TRBD1 (6 bases). This CDR3 spans 12 amino acids. Deletions cut 5 bases from V and 8 bases from J, with 10 bases between. Germline V gene lookup returns CDR1 SEHNR and CDR2 FQNEAQ (reference sequence). CDR3 DNA sequence: TGTGCCAGCAGCCCAGGGGCCGATGAGCAGTTCTTC. Translating it yields CASSPGADEQFF.

The genes are TRBV19 and TRBJ1-5; no clear D gene. This CDR3 contains 14 residues. The V end was cut by 7 bases, the J end by 4 bases, with 14 bases between. Germline loops: CDR1 LNHDA, CDR2 SQIVND (reference sequence). This CDR3 reads CASKVRDGNQPQHF. In DNA, the CDR3 is TGTGCCAGTAAGGTAAGGGATGGTAATCAGCCCCAGCATTTT.

The chain links TRBV25-1 to TRBJ2-5, with D possibly called TRBD1 or TRBD2 (5 bases each). Germline CDR1 is MGHDK and CDR2 is SYGVNS. V lost 8 bases, J lost 4 bases, and 11 bases lay in between. The CDR3 runs to 12 residues. This CDR3 reads CASGDGRETQYF. CDR3 sequence (DNA): TGTGCCAGCGGGGACGGGCGAGAGACCCAGTACTTC.

The chain carries TRBV11-2 and TRBJ2-7; maybe TRBD1 (6 bases). This CDR3 comprises 12 residues. V shed 7 bases and J shed 6 bases, with 13 bases lying between them. Germline lookup yields CDR1 SGHAT and CDR2 FQNNGV. The CDR3 sequence: CASNNRDGEQYV. The CDR3 nucleotides read TGTGCCAGCAATAACAGGGACGGCGAGCAGTACGTC.

This clonotype was counted ten times or more. This chain joins TRBV7-2 and TRBJ2-3, with D possibly TRBD2 on 7 matching bases. Germline CDR1 is SGHTA and CDR2 is FQGNSA. The CDR3 runs to 15 residues. V was clipped by 1 base and J by 5 bases, with 13 bases between them. CDR3 nucleotide sequence: TGTGCCAGCAGCTTAGACGGGGGGCCGGGAGATACGCAGTATTTT. Its protein is CASSLDGGPGDTQYF.

This clonotype showed up just a few times. The chain carries TRBV7-6 and TRBJ2-5; no clear D. Trimming stripped 5 bases from V and 1 base from J, with 8 bases between. CDR3 size: 13 residues. From germline, CDR1 is SGHVS and CDR2 FNYEAQ. CDR3: CASSPLTQETQYF. CDR3 bases: TGTGCCAGCAGCCCTCTTACCCAAGAGACCCAGTACTTC. Together with reference TRBV7-6 and TRBJ2-5, the CDR3 gives the full variable domain: GAGVSQSPRYKVTKRGQDVALRCDPISGHVSLYWYRQALGQGPEFLTYFNYEAQQDKSGLPNDRFSAERPEGSISTLTIQRTEQRDSAMYRCASSPLTQETQYFGPGTRLLVL.

This chain connects TRBV5-5 to TRBJ2-3; D possibly corresponds to TRBD2 (5 bases). Germline-derived CDR1 and CDR2 are SGHKS and YYEKEE (reference sequence). This CDR3 spans 14 amino acids. Trimming pared 3 bases from V and 6 bases from J, leaving 14 bases between. CDR3 DNA sequence: TGTGCCAGCAGCTACCGGACTTTTTCTGATACGCAGTATTTT. Its translation is CASSYRTFSDTQYF.

This chain's CDR3 is CASSGQGRRGEQFF. The DNA for the CDR3 is TGTGCCAGCAGCGGACAGGGGCGACGGGGTGAGCAGTTCTTC. This sequence joins TRBV11-3 and TRBJ2-1, with 9 bases identical to TRBD1. The CDR3 loop spans 14 amino acids. The V and J ends lost 5 bases and 9 bases, in that order; junction bases with no gene match: 8. Germline CDR1 reads SGHNT; CDR2 reads YENEEA.

This clonotype has a handful of counts. The CDR3 DNA sequence: TGTGCCAGCAGCTCGAACAGCGGGGGGGCGAGAAACATTCAGTACTTC. It yields the protein CASSSNSGGARNIQYF. The chain couples TRBV7-8 to TRBJ2-4; TRBD2 aligns across 10 bases. The CDR3 totals 16 residues. J was trimmed by 6 bases and V by 4 bases; bases with no gene match: 9. CDR1 is SGHVS, CDR2 FQNEAQ, per germline.

The V gene is TRBV5-1, the J gene TRBJ2-1; 9 bases match TRBD2. The CDR3 has 14 amino acids. Trimming removed 7 bases from V and 5 bases from J; junction bases left unmatched: 7. Per germline, CDR1 SGHRS and CDR2 YFSETQ. CDR3 sequence reads: CASCRGGGDNEQFF. The CDR3 nucleotides read TGCGCCAGCTGCCGGGGCGGGGGGGACAATGAGCAGTTCTTC.

The CDR3 DNA is TGTGCCAGCAGTTCTCAGGGGGGAAAACTGTTTTTT. Translating gives CASSSQGGKLFF. This chain joins TRBV27 and TRBJ1-4; 7 positions agree with TRBD1. V shed 4 bases and J 10 bases; nucleotides not matched to a gene: 3. The CDR3 loop spans 12 amino acids. Germline assignment: CDR1 MNHEY and CDR2 SMNVEV (reference sequence). The full variable domain, completed using reference TRBV27 and TRBJ1-4, is EAQVTQNPRYLITVTGKKLTVTCSQNMNHEYMSWYRQDPGLGLRQIYYSMNVEVTDKGDVPEGYKVSRKEKRNFPLILESPSPNQTSLYFCASSSQGGKLFFGSGTQLSVL.

This chain links TRBV4-1 with TRBJ2-5; tentatively, D is TRBD1 or TRBD2 (5 bases each). This CDR3 comprises 12 residues. The germline CDR1 and CDR2 sequences are MGHRA and YSYEKL. V was clipped by 4 bases and J by 7 bases, with 10 bases between them. The CDR3 nucleotides read TGCGCCAGCAGCCTGTCTGGGGGGACCCAGTACTTC. Protein: CASSLSGGTQYF.